Listed here are 21 T cell receptor beta chains from one sample, sequenced in a study of blood T cell repertoires in COVID-19. Repertoires were generated with immunoSEQ multiplex PCR, while TCRdb's copy carries only in-frame clones and drops some. This table has some 230,000 clones, about 83% appearing once. Sequencing was performed on peripheral blood. The receptor set was obtained from a woman aged 50 to 60 with acute or convalescent COVID-19.

CDR3 nucleotide sequence: TGTGCCTGGAGTGGGACAGGCGGGGGGCTCTACGAGCAGTACTTC. It yields the protein CAWSGTGGGLYEQYF. The rearrangement joins TRBV30 to TRBJ2-7; weak D call: TRBD2 (8 bases). This CDR3 is 15 amino acids long. Germline lookup yields CDR1 GTSNPN and CDR2 SVGIG (reference sequence). The V gene lost 1 base and the J gene lost 3 bases, with 16 bases spanning the gap.

Written as DNA, the CDR3 is TGTGCCAGCAGCGTCCAGGGTCACACTGAAGCTTTCTTT. Encoded protein: CASSVQGHTEAFF. The chain uses TRBV7-2 and TRBJ1-1, with TRBD1 as a possible D gene (5 bases). The V end was cut by 5 bases, the J end by 3 bases, with 10 bases between. The germline CDR1 and CDR2 sequences are SGHTA and FQGNSA. The CDR3 sequence is 13 residues long.

The table lists this clone with a count of one. The chain employs TRBV6-5 and TRBJ2-1; D perhaps matches TRBD1 (6 bases). This CDR3 is 14 amino acids long. V was clipped by 6 bases and J by 5 bases, with 14 bases between them. The germline V gene encodes CDR1 MNHEY and CDR2 SVGAGI. The CDR3 protein is CASRNRENDNEQFF. The CDR3 DNA follows: TGTGCCAGCAGGAACAGGGAAAATGACAATGAGCAGTTCTTC.

The rearrangement links TRBV10-1 to TRBJ1-2; 7 bases are shared with TRBD1. Unmatched junction bases numbered 9, after V lost 3 bases and J lost 5 bases. The germline CDR1 and CDR2 sequences are WNHNN and SYGVQD (reference sequence). CDR3 length: 15 amino acids. The CDR3 sequence is CASSEPIQQGYGYTF. In nucleotides, the CDR3 is TGCGCCAGCAGTGAACCCATTCAACAGGGGTATGGCTACACCTTC.

This chain uses TRBV7-2 with TRBJ1-6, with D perhaps matching TRBD1 (5 bases). CDR1 is SGHTA, CDR2 FQGNSA, per germline. Trimming removed 1 base at V and 7 bases at J, with 5 bases between. This CDR3 contains 13 residues. Here the CDR3 DNA reads TGTGCCAGCAGCTTAGAGGGGAATTCACCCCTCCACTTT. Amino acid sequence: CASSLEGNSPLHF.

This sequence joins TRBV4-2 and TRBJ2-4; TRBD1 matches 7 bases. Germline V lookup: CDR1 LGHNA, CDR2 YNFKEQ. CDR3 length: 15 residues. V shed 4 bases, J shed 5 bases, and the junction held 8 bases outside the gene matches. CDR3: CASSRTGTEENIQYF. Written as DNA, the CDR3 is TGTGCCAGCAGCCGAACCGGGACAGAAGAAAACATTCAGTACTTC.

The rearrangement joins TRBV7-2 to TRBJ1-5; unclear D gene. V gave up 5 bases and J gave up 7 bases, with 18 bases separating them. The length of the CDR3 is 15 residues. The V gene's germline CDR1 is SGHTA and CDR2 FQGNSA. The CDR3 here is CASSLERRQGQPQHF. CDR3 nucleotide sequence: TGTGCCAGCAGCCTAGAGCGGAGGCAAGGGCAGCCCCAGCATTTT.

This rearrangement joins TRBV30 to TRBJ1-2; TRBD1 might be the D (6 bases). This CDR3 has 18 amino acids. Trimming pared 5 bases from V and 0 bases from J, leaving 25 bases between. Germline V gives CDR1 GTSNPN, CDR2 SVGIG (reference sequence). The CDR3 DNA reads TGTGCCTGGGCTCCATACCGGGACAAGTCCACTTCTAACTATGGCTACACCTTC. The encoded protein is CAWAPYRDKSTSNYGYTF.

This clone was seen once. The chain joins TRBV6-1 to TRBJ1-1; no clear D gene. This CDR3 region has 13 residues. V was shortened by 0 bases and J by 5 bases, with 7 bases between the two germline ends. Germline lookup yields CDR1 MNHNS and CDR2 SASEGT. The CDR3 loop is CASSEARETEAFF. For the CDR3, the DNA is TGTGCCAGCAGTGAAGCTCGGGAGACTGAAGCTTTCTTT.

This chain uses TRBV11-3 with TRBJ2-6; no reliable D call. The CDR3 length is 13 residues. The germline V gene has CDR1 SGHNT and CDR2 YENEEA. V lost 4 bases, J lost 4 bases, and 5 bases lay in between. The CDR3 bases are TGTGCCAGCAGCTCCCGGGGGGCCAACGTCCTGACTTTC. The encoded protein is CASSSRGANVLTF.

The chain employs TRBV10-3 and TRBJ1-1; D possibly corresponds to TRBD1 (5 bases). Germline assignment: CDR1 ENHRY and CDR2 SYGVKD. The CDR3 runs to 14 residues. Trimming left V 10 bases short and J 5 bases short, with 20 bases between. The CDR3 sequence is CATEGTSRGTEAFF. The CDR3 DNA follows: TGTGCCACGGAGGGGACCTCTAGGGGAACTGAAGCTTTCTTT.

This chain uses TRBV3-1 (or the pseudogene TRBV3-2) with TRBJ2-7; 7 nucleotides line up with TRBD1. CDR1 and CDR2 from the germline V gene are LGHDT and YNNKEL (reference sequence). The CDR3 runs to 14 residues. V lost 4 bases to trimming and J lost 5 bases; unmatched junction nucleotides: 8. CDR3 amino acids: CASSLWDRNNEQYF. The CDR3 DNA sequence: TGTGCCAGCAGCCTCTGGGACAGAAACAACGAGCAGTACTTC.

J is TRBJ2-1 and V is TRBV6-2 or TRBV6-3; 13 bases are a match to TRBD2. CDR1 MNHEY and CDR2 SVGEGT come from the germline V gene. CDR3 length: 20 residues. V lost 5 bases and J lost 4; bases outside the gene matches: 17. This CDR3 reads CASSPTRTSGGPGRYNEQFF. In nucleotides, the CDR3 is TGTGCCAGCAGTCCAACCCGGACTAGCGGGGGTCCGGGCAGGTACAATGAGCAGTTCTTC.

This clone was picked up one time. V and J are TRBV4-3 and TRBJ1-3; possible D gene TRBD1, 5 bases. V was pared by 0 bases and J by 6 bases, with 9 bases between. Looked up from germline, CDR1 is LGHNA and CDR2 is YSLEER. This CDR3 is built from 14 residues. Here the CDR3 DNA reads TGCGCCAGCAGCCAAGAGGGAGGGGCAAACACCATATATTTT. It encodes CASSQEGGANTIYF.

The rearrangement links TRBV18 to TRBJ2-7, with D possibly matching TRBD1 (6 bases). The CDR3 covers 14 residues. Germline values: CDR1 KGHSH, CDR2 LQKENI. Trimming stripped 5 bases from V and 3 bases from J, with 14 bases between. The CDR3 is CASSLGRGNYEQYF. CDR3 sequence (DNA): TGTGCCAGCTCATTAGGAAGGGGGAACTACGAGCAGTACTTC.

CDR3 sequence: CASSKDVRDRNTGELFF. The CDR3 nucleotides read TGTGCCAGTAGTAAAGACGTACGGGACAGAAACACCGGGGAGCTGTTTTTT. This sequence joins TRBV19 and TRBJ2-2, with 7 bases aligning to TRBD1. This CDR3 has 17 amino acids. Germline V gives CDR1 LNHDA, CDR2 SQIVND (reference sequence). The J segment lost 2 bases and the V segment lost 4 bases, leaving 10 bases of the junction unmatched.

In its sample, this clone was seen once. The chain combines TRBV11-3 with TRBJ1-1; D is uncertain. This CDR3 region has 13 residues. Germline V gene data show CDR1 as SGHNT and CDR2 as YENEEA. Trimming pared 4 bases from V and 2 bases from J, leaving 8 bases between. CDR3 coding DNA: TGTGCCAGCAGCTCGGAGTCTAACACTGAAGCTTTCTTT. Translated: CASSSESNTEAFF.

In this sample, this clone turned up once. V and J are TRBV4-1 and TRBJ2-3; 10 bases fit TRBD2. Germline CDR1 MGHRA, CDR2 YSYEKL. Germline trimming cut 4 bases from V and 0 bases from J; bases unmatched to any gene: 16. The CDR3 has 20 residues. CDR3 DNA sequence: TGCGCCAGCAGCCCGCAGATGGCAGCGGGAGGGTCAGGGAGCACAGATACGCAGTATTTT. Translated: CASSPQMAAGGSGSTDTQYF.

The V and J genes are TRBV5-1 and TRBJ2-2, with TRBD2 as a possible D gene (6 bases). Germline V gene data show CDR1 as SGHRS and CDR2 as YFSETQ. The length of the CDR3 is 13 residues. Trimming shortened V by 7 bases and J by 6 bases, and 13 bases separated the two germline ends. Here the CDR3 DNA reads TGCGCCAGCTTAAGGGAGGATGCCGGGGAGCTGTTTTTT. Protein: CASLREDAGELFF.

This chain links TRBV7-9 with TRBJ1-2, with 7 bases aligning to TRBD1. Germline-derived CDR1 and CDR2 are SEHNR and FQNEAQ (reference sequence). Unmatched junction bases numbered 7, after V lost 5 bases and J lost 4 bases. The CDR3 totals 14 residues. CDR3 coding DNA: TGTGCCAGCAGCCCTATACAGGGGAGCTATGGCTACACCTTC. This encodes CASSPIQGSYGYTF.

In this sample, this clone turned up a few times. V usage is TRBV18 and J usage is TRBJ1-2; weak D call: TRBD1 (5 bases). Trimming shortened V by 3 bases and J by 3 bases, and 11 bases separated the two germline ends. In germline, CDR1 is KGHSH, CDR2 LQKENI. CDR3 length equals 14 residues. CDR3 DNA: TGTGCCAGCTCACCCCCGACAGAAGACTATGGCTACACCTTC. It encodes CASSPPTEDYGYTF.